The clone carrying this T cell receptor (beta chain) appeared many times. This sample was taken from a study of T-cell memory formation after mild COVID-19. TCRdb processed the 5' RACE reads anew with MiXCR; each CDR3 protein has one entry. The sample lists fewer than 95,000 distinct CDR3 sequences, approximately 15% occurring once. Sequencing was carried out using PBMCs or a T cell subset sorted from them (not recorded which). The sequence derives from a man aged 18 to 35 who had mild COVID-19 (a few samples of this study predate the infection). Cell type and time point are not known.

The CDR3 reads CASSLSGGWTEAFF. CDR3 sequence (DNA): TGTGCCAGCAGTCTTTCAGGGGGCTGGACTGAAGCTTTCTTT. The chain has TRBV6-2 or TRBV6-3 and TRBJ1-1; 8 bases match TRBD1. The CDR3 has 14 residues. The germline V gene encodes CDR1 MNHEY and CDR2 SVGEGT. V lost 5 bases and J lost 5; bases outside the gene matches: 7.